This T cell receptor (beta chain) was sequenced in a study of cytomegalovirus exposure and HLA in healthy donors (dated by TCRdb to about 2017). About the full investigation: An earlier analysis of 587 of the donors reported approximately 260 Gb of sequence data and around 120 million unique TCR beta sequences obtained from around 170 million T cells. Because of strong linkage in the cohort, roughly five DR-DQ haplotypes were treated as single units for association and clustering. Both class I and class II loci were covered by HLA typing, at four-digit resolution. Besides the first cohort of 550 to 750 subjects, a separate validation cohort made up of 95 to 150 different subjects was used. On average, around 200,000 unique TCR beta nucleotide sequences were sequenced per donor among a few hundred genotyped donors of the cohort, with around 19% of those sequences being non-productive. High-throughput TCR immunosequencing, statistical association of individual TCRs with disease status, and machine learning were combined to predict cytomegalovirus infection status. A later genetic analysis took genome-wide SNP genotypes for about 55% of the 666 donors and used that subset as a discovery cohort. To study patterns of TCR occurrence, a later analysis re-analyzed previously published TCR beta repertoires from 666 donors and added high-resolution HLA genotyping. Rather than using new phenotypic data, the later analysis identified candidate immune exposures from TCR beta sequences and from how often those sequences occurred across donors. Donor age, sex, ethnicity and CMV serostatus were compiled alongside the repertoire data. An earlier analysis of a few hundred of the donors applied high-throughput TCR beta sequencing to assess whether each TCR beta V gene segment acted as functional or pseudogenic. All discovery cohort repertoires had been generated using a single sequencing platform. An early release covering roughly 640 HLA-typed donors comprised 300 to 350 gigabases of sequencing data and roughly 86 million unique TCR sequences. The aim of the study was to test whether cataloging public T cell receptors could identify signatures of past pathogen exposure. The genetic ancestry cluster associated with self-reported Caucasian donors included 81% of the approximately 430 genotyped donors. The T cell repertoires of roughly 660 subjects were profiled by immunosequencing and related to cytomegalovirus serostatus. The number of typed donors differed by locus: roughly 629-640 for A, B, C, DRB1 and DQB1; 522 for DQA1; 606 for DPA1; and about 450 for DPB1.

Libraries came from the immunoSEQ multiplex PCR assay. For the multiplex PCR, a mixture combining 60 forward primers for TCR Vbeta segments and 13 reverse primers for TCR Jbeta segments was used. Amplification of the CDR3 region of rearranged TCR beta genes was performed with a multiplex PCR assay on genomic DNA. The Illumina HiSeq System was used to sequence the amplified TCR beta libraries as 87-base-pair reads. The authors' analysis ran thus. Across the 670 or so repertoires, a later analysis counted tens of millions of unique TCR beta chains, 9.5 million to 12 million of which were shared by at least two donors. To remove PCR and sequencing errors, raw reads were error-corrected and collapsed into unique sequences using a nearest-neighbor algorithm that merged closely related sequences. V, D and J gene segments were assigned by aligning CDR3 sequences to IMGT reference sequences. For a sequence to be retained, a match of at least six nucleotides was required to both a V gene segment and a J gene segment. Rearrangements were classified as productive when the CDR3 lacked stop codons and remained in frame with V and J, and all other rearrangements were classified as non-productive. CDR3 was defined by IMGT convention, running from the second conserved V-encoded cysteine to the conserved J-encoded phenylalanine. The earlier analysis of 450 to 750 of the donors excluded any sequence lacking an unambiguous match to a single V gene segment. An earlier analysis of some 610 of the donors called V segments functional above 56.7% productive rearrangements and segregating when the between-donor standard deviation exceeded 5%. A statistical classification framework was developed to diagnose cytomegalovirus status using the catalog of TCR beta chain sequences. In a later analysis, V and J genes were assigned by comparing TCR nucleotide sequences against IMGT/GENE-DB human TR gene sequences. The TCRdist pipeline was used in a later analysis to assign CDR3 sequences and most-parsimonious VDJ recombination scenarios. In a later analysis, each TCR beta chain was defined by its CDR3 amino acid sequence together with its V-gene family, and reads lacking a unique V-gene family were excluded. To address suspected cross-contamination and a sequencing artifact, a later analysis removed 450 to 700 highly shared, low-generation-probability nucleotide sequences. In a later analysis, a clonal expansion index for each public chain was calculated from normalized within-repertoire ranks of inferred template counts. A later analysis computed generation probabilities with a VDJ recombination model fitted to out-of-frame rearrangements, and checked the results against IGoR. In a later analysis, hypergeometric tests were used to score TCR-TCR, TCR-HLA and TCR-CMV co-occurrence, with a repertoire-size bias correction applied to TCR pairs. To estimate false discovery rates, a later analysis permuted the HLA or CMV assignments 20 times. In a later analysis, co-occurring TCRs were grouped using DBSCAN, and TCRdist sequence similarity was added for clustering within HLA-allele-positive subsets. Repertoires with fewer than 30,000 or more than 120,000 public chains, plus five repertoires with anomalous nucleotide sharing, were excluded from co-occurrence clustering. Drawn from immuneACCESS, this table holds only the in-frame rearrangements with V and J called that TCRdb kept. Clones are partly lost; checked studies trace under half to an unresolved V gene and leave the rest unexplained. That table furnishes V, J and clone size, whereas the DNA furnished D and trimming. The table held for this sample gives fewer than 75,000 clones. 15% to 20% of the sample belongs to the ten largest clones.

Comment on this clone: Its target antigen remains unknown.

The CDR3 contains 13 residues, cysteine and phenylalanine counted. Only the CDR3 DNA is retained, 39 bases long and in frame from the first base. V gives up 6 bases and J gives up 4 bases, and the segment between their germline ends measures 12 bases. From the germline V gene (reference sequence), CDR1 is MNHNY and CDR2 is SVGAGI. Study-wide conclusions, independent of this receptor: A later genetic analysis associated a missense DCLRE1C variant with V-gene and J-gene trimming of TCR beta chains, and an independent cohort replicated the association. Assigning TCR associations to individual alleles was difficult when HLA alleles, especially DR and DQ, strongly co-occurred. The presence/absence analyses assumed that sequencing depth was roughly uniform across donors, and that assumption may not be true. Linkage disequilibrium might explain the correlated functional status among segregating V segments, but an unknown experimental factor could not be excluded. A later analysis reported that several top co-occurrence clusters appeared linked to parvovirus B19, influenza, CMV and Epstein-Barr virus. Some IMGT-functional V segments, including TRBV6-2 and TRBV6-3, could not be told apart with the 87-base-pair reads, so those segments were excluded. A later analysis found that HLA-associated TCR beta chains were more clonally expanded and had lower generation probabilities than equally common non-associated chains. A cluster of highly shared sequence variants was judged likely to be a technical artifact of the sequencing pipeline. Across donors, most TCR sequences were observed very rarely, whereas some public TCRs were present in many individuals. Broadly in line with IMGT annotations, most TCR beta V segments showed up in productive rearrangements about 87% or about 30% of the time in an earlier analysis of approximately 600 of the donors. A few of the identified cytomegalovirus-associated TCR beta chains were confirmed in vitro to be specific for cytomegalovirus antigens. In a later analysis, most CMV-associated TCR beta chains were found to appear HLA-restricted, with HLA associations seemingly driven largely by CMV exposure. In a later analysis, about 17,000 TCR beta sequences were associated with specific HLA alleles at a false discovery rate of 0.05. In a later analysis, TCR association rates were found to vary across HLA loci, with the most associated TCRs seen for DRB1 alleles and the fewest for HLA-C alleles. Cytomegalovirus status was reported to be diagnosed by the classifier with high specificity and sensitivity in both the original and validation cohorts. The study listed 170 or so TCR beta chains as associated with cytomegalovirus. Only TCR beta chains were sequenced in this cohort, and the absence of alpha or paired-chain data limited detectable features. A further reported finding was that TCR beta sequences accurately predicted the HLA-A and HLA-B alleles for most subjects in the first cohort. HLA typing was unavailable for some donors at each locus, so association tests used only the typed subset. The authors suggested that the approach could potentially be extended to other disease states and immunological phenotypes. In a later genetic analysis, fewer N-insertions in productive TCRs were reported among donors in an Asian-associated ancestry cluster than the approximately 630-donor mean. Immune exposure information for the cohort was limited to CMV serostatus. Because counts were too low, some 17 rarely observed V segments, including chromosome 9 orphons, were left out of the earlier analysis of roughly 600 of the donors.

The cohort was made up of hundreds of healthy bone marrow donors. At the time of sampling, every cohort member was nominally healthy, though immune exposures that went unrecorded were likely present. The donor was CMV seronegative and belonged to the group of around 400 seronegative cohort members. Every donor gave a peripheral blood sample, and the peripheral blood mononuclear cells from that sample were used for TCR beta sequencing. The Qiagen DNeasy Blood Extraction Kit was used to extract genomic DNA from the blood cell samples. This TCR was sampled from a boy aged 5-17 years in good health and CMV-seronegative. The source material was PBMCs. The rearranged chain carries TRBV6-6 and TRBJ2-5; the D gene is perhaps TRBD2, on 6 matching bases. The DNA reads as follows: TGTGCCAGCAGCCAGGGACTGGGAGAGACCCAGTACTTC. Translated, it gives CASSQGLGETQYF.